These 17 T cell receptor beta chains came from one sample sequenced in a study of blood T cell repertoires in COVID-19. Here immunoSEQ multiplex PCR was the method, and the copy in TCRdb shows in-frame clones only, minus some. Of 60,000 to 90,000 clones in the sample, 65% to 85% were seen once. Material: peripheral blood. Source of these receptors: a man between 60 and 75 years old with active or convalescent COVID-19.

Turning to this clone: The sample carries other DNA sequences with the same CDR3. The V call is TRBV6-5, the J call TRBJ1-2; tentative D call: TRBD1 (5 bases). The length of the CDR3 is 14 residues. CDR1 is MNHEY, CDR2 SVGAGI, per germline. Trimming removed 1 base at V and 5 bases at J, with 11 bases between. The CDR3 DNA reads as TGTGCCAGCAGTTACTTCCAGGGTTCTTATGGCTACACCTTC. This translates into CASSYFQGSYGYTF.

In this sample, this clone turned up once. V is TRBV19 and J is TRBJ2-3; the D gene is possibly TRBD1 (6 bases). The CDR3 runs to 17 residues. Germline V gene sequence: CDR1 LNHDA, CDR2 SQIVND (reference sequence). The V end was cut by 5 bases, the J end by 0 bases, with 18 bases between. CDR3 in amino acids: CASSPWTASTSTDTQYF. CDR3 bases: TGTGCCAGTAGTCCCTGGACAGCATCGACTAGCACAGATACGCAGTATTTT.

A few counts support this clone. The chain carries TRBV5-6 and TRBJ1-3; unclear D gene. Germline V gene data show CDR1 as SGHDT and CDR2 as YYEEEE. This CDR3 has 16 residues. Trimming removed 0 bases from V and 0 bases from J, with 10 bases in between. The CDR3 DNA follows: TGTGCCAGCAGCTTGGGTGCAGGTTCCTCTGGAAACACCATATATTTT. This codes for CASSLGAGSSGNTIYF.

V usage is TRBV5-4 and J usage is TRBJ2-3, with TRBD2 matching 11 bases. Trimming cost V 0 bases and J 1 base; bases outside gene matches: 7. This CDR3 spans 18 amino acids. The germline V gene has CDR1 SGHNT and CDR2 YYREEE (reference sequence). The CDR3 DNA follows: TGTGCCAGCAGCTTGGTTACTAGCGGGGGCGGCGGCACAGATACGCAGTATTTT. Amino acid sequence: CASSLVTSGGGGTDTQYF.

The rearrangement joins TRBV7-2 to TRBJ2-3, with 10 bases lining up with TRBD1. Germline V lookup: CDR1 SGHTA, CDR2 FQGNSA. J lost 6 bases, V lost 3 bases, and 3 bases had no gene match. The CDR3 sequence is 14 residues long. CDR3 residues: CASSLTGGMDTQYF. DNA for the CDR3: TGTGCCAGCAGCTTGACAGGGGGCATGGATACGCAGTATTTT.

The V and J genes are TRBV18 and TRBJ1-1; weak D call: TRBD1 (6 bases). Germline CDR1 and CDR2: KGHSH and LQKENI. This CDR3 spans 14 amino acids. Trimming removed 3 bases at V and 4 bases at J, with 12 bases between. CDR3 bases: TGTGCCAGCTCACCCCTAGGGGGTTTCACTGAAGCTTTCTTT. This sequence encodes CASSPLGGFTEAFF.

V is TRBV6-1 and J is TRBJ2-7; D may be TRBD2 (7 bases). The CDR3 runs to 14 residues. In germline, CDR1 is MNHNS, CDR2 SASEGT. V was shortened by 2 bases and J by 3 bases, with 11 bases between the two germline ends. CDR3 region: CASSESGGGYEQYF. The CDR3 DNA sequence: TGTGCCAGCAGTGAATCGGGGGGCGGCTACGAGCAGTACTTC.

The rearrangement joins TRBV5-1 to TRBJ1-2, with 9 bases lining up with TRBD1. The germline V gene has CDR1 SGHRS and CDR2 YFSETQ. The CDR3 sequence is 15 residues long. With 4 bases clipped from V and 4 bases from J, the junction kept 8 bases outside the gene matches. The CDR3 DNA sequence: TGCGCCAGCAGCCCGTCGACAGGGGGAGGCTATGGCTACACCTTC. It yields the protein CASSPSTGGGYGYTF.

DNA of the CDR3: TGTGCCAGCAGCCAGGAGCGGGGATCGGGCGAGACCCAGTACTTC. Its protein product is CASSQERGSGETQYF. V gene TRBV4-2 combines with J gene TRBJ2-5, with TRBD2 matching over 7 bases. V shed 3 bases and J 5 bases; nucleotides not matched to a gene: 9. Germline loops: CDR1 LGHNA, CDR2 YNFKEQ. CDR3 length: 15 residues.

The chain recombines TRBV6-5 with TRBJ2-7, with TRBD1 matching over 8 bases. Trimming at V came to 4 bases and at J to 0 bases, leaving 2 bases not matched to a gene. CDR1 and CDR2 (germline): MNHEY, SVGAGI. The CDR3 is 14 residues long. DNA for the CDR3: TGTGCCAGCAGTTGGGACAGGACCTCCTACGAGCAGTACTTC. Amino acids: CASSWDRTSYEQYF.

The J gene is TRBJ2-5, the V gene TRBV7-2; the match to TRBD2 covers 7 bases. Trimming removed 5 bases from V and 8 bases from J; junction bases left unmatched: 5. The CDR3 consists of 12 residues. CDR1 and CDR2 (germline): SGHTA, FQGNSA. As DNA, the CDR3 is TGTGCCAGCAGCCATACGGGGGGTACCCAGTACTTC. It codes for CASSHTGGTQYF.

This sequence joins TRBV29-1 and TRBJ2-1, with 10 bases fitting TRBD1. Germline V CDR1 and CDR2: SQVTM, ANQGSEA. The ends lost 7 bases at V and 7 bases at J; junction bases unmatched: 10. The length of the CDR3 is 14 residues. The DNA of the CDR3 is TGCAGCGCGCACTATAGGACAGGGGGGAATGAGCAGTTCTTC. Residues: CSAHYRTGGNEQFF.

This sequence joins TRBV7-2 and TRBJ1-2; 8 bases fit TRBD1. The CDR3 covers 16 residues. Germline V gene data show CDR1 as SGHTA and CDR2 as FQGNSA. The junction had 10 bases not matched to a gene; V was cut back by 2 bases and J by 5 bases. The CDR3 is CASSLIPPTGGYGYTF. For the CDR3, the DNA is TGTGCCAGCAGCTTAATCCCCCCCACAGGGGGGTATGGCTACACCTTC.

The gene calls are TRBV7-2 and TRBJ1-3, with 10 bases fitting TRBD1. The CDR3 covers 16 residues. Per the germline V gene, CDR1 is SGHTA and CDR2 is FQGNSA. V gave up 2 bases and J gave up 2 bases; unmatched junction bases: 3. For the CDR3, the DNA is TGTGCCAGCAGCTTACGGGACAGGGGTGCTGGAAACACCATATATTTT. It specifies CASSLRDRGAGNTIYF. Looking up the rest from reference TRBV7-2 and TRBJ1-3 gives the full variable domain: GAGVSQSPSNKVTEKGKDVELRCDPISGHTALYWYRQSLGQGLEFLIYFQGNSAPDKSGLPSDRFSAERTGGSVSTLTIQRTQQEDSAVYLCASSLRDRGAGNTIYFGEGSWLTVV.

V and J are TRBV4-2 and TRBJ1-1, with unresolved D. V was cut by 5 bases and J by 11 bases, with 15 bases left in between. This CDR3 is 12 amino acids long. Germline values: CDR1 LGHNA, CDR2 YNFKEQ. The CDR3 DNA reads TGTGCCAGCAGCTCCGGTCGGAGCCCGGCTTTCTTT. It translates to CASSSGRSPAFF.

The chain has TRBV9 and TRBJ2-2, with D perhaps TRBD2 (6 bases). The CDR3 totals 16 residues. V was shortened by 4 bases and J by 8 bases, with 21 bases between the two germline ends. Germline CDR1 reads SGDLS; CDR2 reads YYNGEE. DNA of the CDR3: TGTGCCAGCAGCTCCACGGGACTGCCCGAGACGGGGGAGCTGTTTTTT. This sequence encodes CASSSTGLPETGELFF.

The chain combines TRBV19 with TRBJ2-7; 7 bases match TRBD1. Losses at the gene ends were 3 bases for V and 2 bases for J; bases not matched to a gene: 4. The CDR3 contains 14 residues. Per the germline V gene, CDR1 is LNHDA and CDR2 is SQIVND (reference sequence). CDR3 sequence: CASSIGTATYEQYF. The CDR3 nucleotides read TGTGCCAGTAGTATTGGGACAGCCACCTACGAGCAGTACTTC.